The 5 T cell receptor beta chains listed next were all sequenced from one sample in a study of T cell responses to AZD1222 COVID-19 vaccine. Clones were read by immunoSEQ multiplex PCR, and TCRdb kept only the in-frame ones, dropping some. The sample yields about 83,000 clones, 91% seen once. This material consisted of peripheral blood, taken 28 days after the second AZD1222 dose. All receptors derive from an adult who received the AZD1222 COVID-19 vaccine.

The CDR3, as DNA: TGTGCCAGCAGTGAAGCGTCCCGGGGCTCCTACGAGCAGTACTTC. Residues: CASSEASRGSYEQYF. This chain links TRBV6-1 with TRBJ2-7, with D possibly TRBD2 on 5 matching bases. Trimming stripped 0 bases from V and 0 bases from J, with 9 bases between. Germline CDR1 MNHNS, CDR2 SASEGT. This CDR3 has 15 amino acids.

The chain employs TRBV7-3 and TRBJ2-1, with 11 bases identical to TRBD1. J lost 1 base, V lost 6 bases, and 2 bases had no gene match. CDR3 length: 15 residues. Germline V gene lookup returns CDR1 SGHTA and CDR2 FQGTGA. CDR3 sequence: CASSGDRGSYNEQFF. The CDR3 DNA reads TGTGCCAGCAGTGGGGACAGGGGGTCCTACAATGAGCAGTTCTTC.

V usage is TRBV7-8 and J usage is TRBJ1-3; TRBD1 matches 7 bases. Germline CDR1 SGHVS, CDR2 FQNEAQ. V shed 5 bases and J 0 bases; nucleotides not matched to a gene: 10. The CDR3 spans 17 residues. The CDR3 loop is CASSRDREKLSGNTIYF. CDR3 sequence (DNA): TGTGCCAGCAGCCGAGACAGGGAAAAACTCTCTGGAAACACCATATATTTT.

This clone was detected only once. This chain joins TRBV24-1 and TRBJ1-2; D possibly corresponds to TRBD1 (5 bases). The germline CDR1 and CDR2 sequences are KGHDR and SFDVKD. The V end lost 4 bases, the J end lost 6 bases, and 8 bases lay between the germline ends. The CDR3 consists of 12 residues. The CDR3 spells CATSDQGNGYTF. CDR3 DNA: TGTGCCACCAGTGACCAGGGTAATGGCTACACCTTC.

The V and J genes are TRBV4-1 and TRBJ1-4; D is undetermined. The germline CDR1 and CDR2 sequences are MGHRA and YSYEKL. This CDR3 has 13 residues. The CDR3 is CASRRAANEKLFF. CDR3 DNA: TGCGCTTCGAGACGGGCAGCTAATGAAAAACTGTTTTTT.